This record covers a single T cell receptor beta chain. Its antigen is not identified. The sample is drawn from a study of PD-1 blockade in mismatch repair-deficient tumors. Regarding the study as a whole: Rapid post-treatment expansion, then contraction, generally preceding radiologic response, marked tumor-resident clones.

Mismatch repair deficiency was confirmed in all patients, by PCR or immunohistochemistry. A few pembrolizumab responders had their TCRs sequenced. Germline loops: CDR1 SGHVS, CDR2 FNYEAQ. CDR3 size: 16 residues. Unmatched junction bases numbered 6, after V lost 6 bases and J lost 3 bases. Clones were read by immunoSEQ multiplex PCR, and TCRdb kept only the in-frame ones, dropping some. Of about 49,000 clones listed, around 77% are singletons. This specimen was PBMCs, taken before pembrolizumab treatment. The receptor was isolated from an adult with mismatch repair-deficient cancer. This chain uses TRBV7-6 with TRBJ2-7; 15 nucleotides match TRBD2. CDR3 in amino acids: CASSSGLAGGSYEQYF. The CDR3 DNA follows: TGTGCCAGCAGTTCTGGACTAGCGGGAGGGAGCTACGAGCAGTACTTC.